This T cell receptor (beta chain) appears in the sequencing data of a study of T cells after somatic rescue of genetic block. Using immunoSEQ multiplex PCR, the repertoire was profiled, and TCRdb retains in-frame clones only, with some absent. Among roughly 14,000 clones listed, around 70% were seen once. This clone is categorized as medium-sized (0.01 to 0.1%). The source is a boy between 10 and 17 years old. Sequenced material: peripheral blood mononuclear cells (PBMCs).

The CDR3 DNA reads TGTGCCAGCAGCTTAGGGGGGAGGACTGAAGCTTTCTTT. Translation gives CASSLGGRTEAFF. J is TRBJ1-1 and V is TRBV7-9; D possibly corresponds to TRBD1 (5 bases). Per the germline V gene, CDR1 is SEHNR and CDR2 is FQNEAQ (reference sequence). The CDR3 sequence is 13 residues long. The ends were cut back, 1 base at V and 5 bases at J, with 8 bases in the middle. Variable domain in full (rest from reference TRBV7-9 and TRBJ1-1): DTGVSQNPRHKITKRGQNVTFRCDPISEHNRLYWYRQTLGQGPEFLTYFQNEAQLEKSRLLSDRFSAERPKGSFSTLEIQRTEQGDSAMYLCASSLGGRTEAFFGQGTRLTVV.